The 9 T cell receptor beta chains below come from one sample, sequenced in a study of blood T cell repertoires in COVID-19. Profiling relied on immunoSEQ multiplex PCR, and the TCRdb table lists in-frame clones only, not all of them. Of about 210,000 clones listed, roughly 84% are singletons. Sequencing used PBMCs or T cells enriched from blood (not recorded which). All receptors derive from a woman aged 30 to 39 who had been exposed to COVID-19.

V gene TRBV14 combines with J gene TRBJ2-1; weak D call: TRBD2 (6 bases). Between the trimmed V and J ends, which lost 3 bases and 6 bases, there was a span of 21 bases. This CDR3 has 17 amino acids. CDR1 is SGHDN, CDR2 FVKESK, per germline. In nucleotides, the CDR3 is TGTGCCAGCAGCCATACTTTGAGAGAGGGACTTAGCAATGAGCAGTTCTTC. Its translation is CASSHTLREGLSNEQFF.

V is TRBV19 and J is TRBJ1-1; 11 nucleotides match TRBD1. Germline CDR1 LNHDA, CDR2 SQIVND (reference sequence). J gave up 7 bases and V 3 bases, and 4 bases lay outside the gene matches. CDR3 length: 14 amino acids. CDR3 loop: CASSMDRGHGEAFF. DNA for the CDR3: TGTGCCAGTAGTATGGACAGGGGGCATGGTGAAGCTTTCTTT.

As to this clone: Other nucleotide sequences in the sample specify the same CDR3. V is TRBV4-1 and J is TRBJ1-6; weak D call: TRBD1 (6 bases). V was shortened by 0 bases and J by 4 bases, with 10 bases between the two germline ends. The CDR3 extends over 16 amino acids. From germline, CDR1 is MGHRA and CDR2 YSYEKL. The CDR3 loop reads CASSQDRGGYNSPLHF. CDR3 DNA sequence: TGCGCCAGCAGCCAAGACAGGGGCGGTTATAATTCACCCCTCCACTTT.

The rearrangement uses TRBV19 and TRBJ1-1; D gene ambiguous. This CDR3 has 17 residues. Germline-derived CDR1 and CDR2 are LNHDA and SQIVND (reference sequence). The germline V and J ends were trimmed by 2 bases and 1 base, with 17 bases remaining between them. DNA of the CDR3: TGTGCCAGTAGTATATCGGCACTTTCAGAGGGGAACACTGAAGCTTTCTTT. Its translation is CASSISALSEGNTEAFF. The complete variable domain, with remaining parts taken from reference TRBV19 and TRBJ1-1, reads DGGITQSPKYLFRKEGQNVTLSCEQNLNHDAMYWYRQDPGQGLRLIYYSQIVNDFQKGDIAEGYSVSREKKESFPLTVTSAQKNPTAFYLCASSISALSEGNTEAFFGQGTRLTVV.

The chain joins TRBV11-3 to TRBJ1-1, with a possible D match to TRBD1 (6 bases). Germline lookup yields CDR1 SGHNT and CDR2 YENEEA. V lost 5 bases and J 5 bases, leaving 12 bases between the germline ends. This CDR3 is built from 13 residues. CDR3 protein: CASSRGYETEAFF. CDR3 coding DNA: TGTGCCAGCAGCAGGGGGTATGAGACTGAAGCTTTCTTT.

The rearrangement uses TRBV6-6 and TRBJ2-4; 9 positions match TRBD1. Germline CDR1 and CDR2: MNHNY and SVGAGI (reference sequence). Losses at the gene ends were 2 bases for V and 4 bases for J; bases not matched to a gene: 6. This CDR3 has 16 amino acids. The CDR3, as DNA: TGTGCCAGCAGTTACCTGAGGACAGGGGAAAAAAACATTCAGTACTTC. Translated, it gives CASSYLRTGEKNIQYF.

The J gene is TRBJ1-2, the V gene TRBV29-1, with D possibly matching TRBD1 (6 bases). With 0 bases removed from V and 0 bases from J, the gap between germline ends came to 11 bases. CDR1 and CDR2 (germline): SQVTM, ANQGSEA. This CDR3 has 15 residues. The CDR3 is CSVEEQGIANYGYTF. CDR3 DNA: TGCAGCGTTGAAGAGCAGGGGATAGCTAACTATGGCTACACCTTC.

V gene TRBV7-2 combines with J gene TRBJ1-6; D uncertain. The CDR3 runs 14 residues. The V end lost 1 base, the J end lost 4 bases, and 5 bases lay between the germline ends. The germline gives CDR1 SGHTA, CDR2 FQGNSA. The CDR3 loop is CASSLDGYNSPLHF. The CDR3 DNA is TGTGCCAGCAGCTTAGACGGGTATAATTCACCCCTCCACTTT.

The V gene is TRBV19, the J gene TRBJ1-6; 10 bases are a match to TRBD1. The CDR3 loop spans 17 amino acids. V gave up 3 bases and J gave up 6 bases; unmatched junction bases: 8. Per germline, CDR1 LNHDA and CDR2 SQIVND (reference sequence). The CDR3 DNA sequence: TGTGCCAGTAGTATGGCGCTGGGACAGGGGTTTAATTCACCCCTCCACTTT. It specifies CASSMALGQGFNSPLHF.